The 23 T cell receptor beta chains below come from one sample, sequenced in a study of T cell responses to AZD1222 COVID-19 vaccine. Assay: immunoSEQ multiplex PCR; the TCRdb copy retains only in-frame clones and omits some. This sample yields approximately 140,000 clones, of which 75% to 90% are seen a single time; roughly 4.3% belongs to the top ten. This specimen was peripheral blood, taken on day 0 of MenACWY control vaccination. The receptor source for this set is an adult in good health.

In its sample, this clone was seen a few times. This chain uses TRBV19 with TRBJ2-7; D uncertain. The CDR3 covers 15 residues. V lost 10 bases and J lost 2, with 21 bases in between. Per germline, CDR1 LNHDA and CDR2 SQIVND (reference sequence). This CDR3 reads CATRQDTRGTYEQYF. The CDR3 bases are TGTGCCACCCGGCAAGACACTCGCGGTACCTACGAGCAGTACTTC.

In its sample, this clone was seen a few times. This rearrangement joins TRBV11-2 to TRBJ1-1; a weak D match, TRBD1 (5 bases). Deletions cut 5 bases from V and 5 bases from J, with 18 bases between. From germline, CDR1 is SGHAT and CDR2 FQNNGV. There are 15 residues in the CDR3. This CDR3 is CASSDTQDLLTEAFF. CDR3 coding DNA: TGTGCCAGCAGCGATACACAGGATTTGTTGACTGAAGCTTTCTTT. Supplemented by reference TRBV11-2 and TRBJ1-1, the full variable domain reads EAGVAQSPRYKIIEKRQSVAFWCNPISGHATLYWYQQILGQGPKLLIQFQNNGVVDDSQLPKDRFSAERLKGVDSTLKIQPAKLEDSAVYLCASSDTQDLLTEAFFGQGTRLTVV.

The CDR3 reads CASSIVLGREADTQYF. DNA of the CDR3: TGTGCCAGTAGTATAGTTTTAGGACGGGAGGCAGATACGCAGTATTTT. The V and J genes are TRBV19 and TRBJ2-3; TRBD2 matches 7 bases. Germline assignment: CDR1 LNHDA and CDR2 SQIVND (reference sequence). V shed 1 base, J shed 4 bases, and the junction held 8 bases outside the gene matches. The length of the CDR3 is 16 residues.

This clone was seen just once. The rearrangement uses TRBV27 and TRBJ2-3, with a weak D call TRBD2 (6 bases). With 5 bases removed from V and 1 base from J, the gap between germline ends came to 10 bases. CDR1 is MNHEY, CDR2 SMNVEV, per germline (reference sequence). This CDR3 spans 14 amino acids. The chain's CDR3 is CASSAWGGTDTQYF. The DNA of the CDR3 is TGTGCCAGCAGTGCGTGGGGGGGCACAGATACGCAGTATTTT.

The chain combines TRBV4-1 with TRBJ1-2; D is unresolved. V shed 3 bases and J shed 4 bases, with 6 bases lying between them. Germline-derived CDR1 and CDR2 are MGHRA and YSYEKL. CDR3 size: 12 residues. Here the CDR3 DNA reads TGCGCCAGCAGCCAGGCGGGCTATGGCTACACCTTC. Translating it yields CASSQAGYGYTF.

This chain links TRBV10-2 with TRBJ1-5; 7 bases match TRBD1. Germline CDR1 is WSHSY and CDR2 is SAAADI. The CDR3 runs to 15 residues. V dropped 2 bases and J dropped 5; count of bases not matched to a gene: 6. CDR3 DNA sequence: TGCGCCAGCAGTGAGAGGAGGGGGCTCGATCAGCCCCAGCATTTT. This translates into CASSERRGLDQPQHF.

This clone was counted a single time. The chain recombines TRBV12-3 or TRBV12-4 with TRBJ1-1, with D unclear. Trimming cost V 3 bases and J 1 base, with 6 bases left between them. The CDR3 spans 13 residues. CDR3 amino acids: CASSFYRNTEAFF. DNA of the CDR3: TGTGCCAGCAGTTTTTACAGGAACACTGAAGCTTTCTTT.

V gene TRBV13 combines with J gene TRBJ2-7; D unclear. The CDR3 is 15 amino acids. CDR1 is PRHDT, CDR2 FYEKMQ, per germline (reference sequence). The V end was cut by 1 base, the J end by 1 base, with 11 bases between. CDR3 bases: TGTGCCAGCAGCTTAGTTGGGGTGGGTTCCTACGAGCAGTACTTC. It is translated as CASSLVGVGSYEQYF.

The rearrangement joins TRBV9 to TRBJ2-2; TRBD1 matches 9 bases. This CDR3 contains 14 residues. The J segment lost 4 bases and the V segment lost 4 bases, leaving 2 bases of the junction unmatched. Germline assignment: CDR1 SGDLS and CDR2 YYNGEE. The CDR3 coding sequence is TGTGCCAGCAGCATGACAGGGGGCACCGGGGAGCTGTTTTTT. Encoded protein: CASSMTGGTGELFF.

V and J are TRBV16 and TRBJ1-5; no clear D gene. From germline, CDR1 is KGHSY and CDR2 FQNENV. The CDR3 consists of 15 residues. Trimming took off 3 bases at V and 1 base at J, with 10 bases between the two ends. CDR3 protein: CASSHSVGSNQPQHF. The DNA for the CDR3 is TGTGCCAGCAGCCATTCGGTTGGCAGCAATCAGCCCCAGCATTTT.

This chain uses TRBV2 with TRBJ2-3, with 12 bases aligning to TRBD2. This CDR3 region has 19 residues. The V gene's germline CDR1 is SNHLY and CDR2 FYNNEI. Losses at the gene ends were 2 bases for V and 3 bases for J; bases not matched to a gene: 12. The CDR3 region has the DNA TGTGCCAGCAGTGAAAGGGCTAGCGGGGGGGCCGTGACTACAGATACGCAGTATTTT. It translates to CASSERASGGAVTTDTQYF.

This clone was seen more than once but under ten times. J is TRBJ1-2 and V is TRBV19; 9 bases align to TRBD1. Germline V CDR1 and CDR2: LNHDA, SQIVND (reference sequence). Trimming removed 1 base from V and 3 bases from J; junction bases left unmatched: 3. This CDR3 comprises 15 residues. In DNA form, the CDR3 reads TGTGCCAGTAGTATAGTTACAGGGGGCGACTATGGCTACACCTTC. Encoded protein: CASSIVTGGDYGYTF.

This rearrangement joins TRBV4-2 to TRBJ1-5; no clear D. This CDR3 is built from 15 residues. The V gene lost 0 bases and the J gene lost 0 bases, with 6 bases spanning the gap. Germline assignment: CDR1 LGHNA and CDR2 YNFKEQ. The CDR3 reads CASSQEQYSNQPQHF. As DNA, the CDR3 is TGTGCCAGCAGCCAAGAACAGTATAGCAATCAGCCCCAGCATTTT.

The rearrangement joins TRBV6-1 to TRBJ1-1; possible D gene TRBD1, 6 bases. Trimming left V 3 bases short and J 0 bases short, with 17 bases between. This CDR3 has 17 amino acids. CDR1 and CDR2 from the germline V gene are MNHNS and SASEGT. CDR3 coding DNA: TGTGCCAGCAGTGATTTTCAGGGGCACTACATGAACACTGAAGCTTTCTTT. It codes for CASSDFQGHYMNTEAFF.

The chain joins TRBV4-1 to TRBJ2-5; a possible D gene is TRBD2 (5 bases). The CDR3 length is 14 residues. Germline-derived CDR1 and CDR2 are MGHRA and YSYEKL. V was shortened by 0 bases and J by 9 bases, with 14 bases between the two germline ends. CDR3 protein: CASSQELAPLAQYF. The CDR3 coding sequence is TGCGCCAGCAGCCAAGAGCTAGCCCCGTTGGCCCAGTACTTC.

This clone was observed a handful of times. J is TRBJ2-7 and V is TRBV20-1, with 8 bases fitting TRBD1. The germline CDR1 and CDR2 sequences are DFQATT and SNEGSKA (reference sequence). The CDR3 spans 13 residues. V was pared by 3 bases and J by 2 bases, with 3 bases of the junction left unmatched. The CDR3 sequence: CSASPGQAYEQYV. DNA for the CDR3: TGCAGTGCTAGTCCGGGACAGGCCTACGAGCAGTACGTC.

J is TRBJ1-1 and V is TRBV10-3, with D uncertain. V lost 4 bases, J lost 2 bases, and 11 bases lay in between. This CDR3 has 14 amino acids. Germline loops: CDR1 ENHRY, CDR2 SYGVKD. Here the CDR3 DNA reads TGTGCCATCAGTGCCAACTCACGTAACACTGAAGCTTTCTTT. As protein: CAISANSRNTEAFF.

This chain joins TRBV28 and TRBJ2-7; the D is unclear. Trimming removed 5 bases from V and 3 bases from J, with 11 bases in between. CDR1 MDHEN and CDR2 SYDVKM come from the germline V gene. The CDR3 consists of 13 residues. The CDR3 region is CASSMGSVYEQYV. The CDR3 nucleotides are TGTGCCAGCAGTATGGGGTCGGTCTACGAGCAGTACGTC.

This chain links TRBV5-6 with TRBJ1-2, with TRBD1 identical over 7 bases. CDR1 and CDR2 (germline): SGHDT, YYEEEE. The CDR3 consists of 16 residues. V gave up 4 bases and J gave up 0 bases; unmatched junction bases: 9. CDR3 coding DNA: TGTGCCAGCAGCCGGTTGGACAGGCCCGCTAACTATGGCTACACCTTC. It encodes CASSRLDRPANYGYTF.

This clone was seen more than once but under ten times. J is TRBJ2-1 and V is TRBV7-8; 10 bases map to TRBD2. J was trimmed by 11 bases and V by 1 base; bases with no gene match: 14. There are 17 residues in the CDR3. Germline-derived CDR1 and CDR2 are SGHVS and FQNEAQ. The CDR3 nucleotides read TGTGCCAGCAGCTTAGGTTTTTACAAGCGGGGGGGCACGAAGCAGTTCTTC. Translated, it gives CASSLGFYKRGGTKQFF.

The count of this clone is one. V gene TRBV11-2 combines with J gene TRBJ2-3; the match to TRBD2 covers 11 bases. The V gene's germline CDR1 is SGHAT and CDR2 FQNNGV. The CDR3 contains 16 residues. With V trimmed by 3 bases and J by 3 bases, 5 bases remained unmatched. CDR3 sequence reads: CASSLTSGVLTDTQYF. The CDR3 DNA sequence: TGTGCCAGCAGCTTGACTAGCGGGGTTCTTACAGATACGCAGTATTTT.

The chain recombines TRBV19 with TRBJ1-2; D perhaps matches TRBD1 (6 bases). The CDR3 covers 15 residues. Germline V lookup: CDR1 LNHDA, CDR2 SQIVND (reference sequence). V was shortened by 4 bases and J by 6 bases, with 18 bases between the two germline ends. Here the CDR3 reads CASSTVRGRGDGYTF. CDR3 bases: TGTGCCAGTAGTACCGTCAGGGGCCGCGGGGATGGCTACACCTTC.

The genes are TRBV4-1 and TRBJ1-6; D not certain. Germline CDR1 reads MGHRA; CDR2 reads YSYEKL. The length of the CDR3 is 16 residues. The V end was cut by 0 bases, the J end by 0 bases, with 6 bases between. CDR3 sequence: CASSQDQYSYNSPLHF. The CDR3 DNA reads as TGCGCCAGCAGCCAAGATCAGTACTCCTATAATTCACCCCTCCACTTT.